Below are 24 T cell receptor beta chains sequenced from a single sample in a study of regulatory T cells in long-lasting Graves disease. Time point: newly diagnosed GD, antithyroid drugs for less than 3 months. The TCR library was prepared using RNA isolated from PBMCs. The TCR beta library used iRepertoire HTBI primers with Arm-PCR amplification of CDR3. TCRdb re-called the multiplex PCR reads with MiXCR, one entry per CDR3 protein. The sample contains 560,000 or so distinct CDR3 sequences, 15% to 20% of which appear only once. The same data also went into a second study, on T cells in Graves' hyperthyroidism and ophthalmopathy.

The sample consisted of peripheral blood mononuclear cells (PBMCs), taken at new diagnosis, from a patient treated with antithyroid drugs. The receptors originated from a man younger than 35 with Graves disease.

This clonotype was counted many times. CDR3 nucleotide sequence: TGTGCCAGCTGCCGCTTGAGTTTTGAAAATGAGCAGTTCTTC. Protein product: CASCRLSFENEQFF. The rearrangement joins TRBV6-1 to TRBJ2-1; D is unresolved. CDR1 and CDR2 (germline): MNHNS, SASEGT. V lost 8 bases and J lost 7, with 18 bases in between. The CDR3 is 14 amino acids.

This clonotype appeared once. This chain uses TRBV5-4 with TRBJ2-3; possibly TRBD2 for D (6 bases). Germline lookup yields CDR1 SGHNT and CDR2 YYREEE (reference sequence). CDR3 length: 15 residues. V lost 2 bases and J lost 2, with 12 bases in between. The CDR3 spells CASSFLAETTDTQYF. Here the CDR3 DNA reads TGTGCCAGCAGCTTTTTAGCGGAGACCACAGATACGCAGTATTTT.

The chain recombines TRBV7-9 with TRBJ2-7; D is ambiguous. Trimming cost V 1 base and J 2 bases, with 9 bases left between them. CDR3 length: 14 residues. The germline CDR1 and CDR2 sequences are SEHNR and FQNEAQ (reference sequence). CDR3 sequence: CASSLVMGTYEQYF. The CDR3 DNA reads as TGTGCCAGCAGCTTAGTGATGGGTACCTACGAGCAGTACTTC.

Note on this clonotype: A much larger clone sits a single nucleotide away, making a read error possible. A read error is likely, as this CDR3 ends without the conserved phenylalanine or tryptophan. The rearrangement joins TRBV30 to TRBJ2-5; D ambiguous. The CDR3 totals 12 residues. Deletions cut 1 base from V and 5 bases from J, with 8 bases between. Germline CDR1 GTSNPN, CDR2 SVGIG (reference sequence). CDR3 sequence: CAWSDLRETQYL. In DNA form, the CDR3 reads TGTGCCTGGAGTGATCTGAGGGAGACCCAGTACCTC.

This clonotype was seen a few times. The chain is built from TRBV20-1 and TRBJ1-5; D is perhaps TRBD1 (6 bases). Germline V gives CDR1 DFQATT, CDR2 SNEGSKA (reference sequence). Trimming took off 7 bases at V and 4 bases at J, with 26 bases between the two ends. The CDR3 runs 17 residues. As DNA, the CDR3 is TGCAGTGGCGTGCCCGGGACACACTTTTTGCGGAATCAGCCCCAGCATTTT. Amino acid sequence: CSGVPGTHFLRNQPQHF.

This clonotype has more than one count but fewer than ten. The chain uses TRBV6-1 and TRBJ1-2; no firm D call. The CDR3 covers 14 residues. Trimming cost V 7 bases and J 5 bases, with 17 bases left between them. From germline, CDR1 is MNHNS and CDR2 SASEGT. The CDR3 DNA reads as TGTGCCAGCACCCCATCAGAGGAGGCGTATGGCTACACCTTC. Amino acids: CASTPSEEAYGYTF.

This clonotype came up a few times. The V and J genes are TRBV20-1 and TRBJ2-7, with TRBD1 matching over 8 bases. Germline CDR1 and CDR2: DFQATT and SNEGSKA (reference sequence). Germline trimming cut 6 bases from V and 1 base from J; bases unmatched to any gene: 11. The CDR3 length is 15 residues. The DNA for the CDR3 is TGCAGTGCCCGGTCCCCCGGGACAGGTTCCTACGAGCAGTACTTC. Its protein is CSARSPGTGSYEQYF.

CDR3 protein: CASSQTEGLANEQYF. CDR3 DNA sequence: TGTGCCAGCAGCCAAACAGAGGGACTAGCGAACGAGCAGTACTTC. The chain recombines TRBV4-2 with TRBJ2-7; 10 positions match TRBD2. Losses at the gene ends were 2 bases for V and 5 bases for J; bases not matched to a gene: 6. This CDR3 spans 15 amino acids. Germline loops: CDR1 LGHNA, CDR2 YNFKEQ.

This clonotype was recorded many times. The CDR3 sequence is CASSPVGFSNQPQHF. CDR3 in DNA: TGTGCCAGCTCACCGGTCGGTTTCAGCAATCAGCCCCAGCATTTT. V is TRBV18 and J is TRBJ1-5; the D is unclear. V gave up 3 bases and J gave up 1 base, with 10 bases separating them. CDR1 is KGHSH, CDR2 LQKENI, per germline. The CDR3 has 15 amino acids.

This clonotype has just a few counts. The chain employs TRBV6-2 or TRBV6-3 and TRBJ1-5; D is unclear. The V end lost 2 bases, the J end lost 3 bases, and 5 bases lay between the germline ends. CDR1 is MNHEY, CDR2 SVGEGT, per germline. This CDR3 is built from 13 residues. The chain's CDR3 is CASSYAVNQPQHF. The CDR3 coding sequence is TGTGCCAGCAGTTACGCAGTCAATCAGCCCCAGCATTTT.

This clonotype came up a few times. This chain connects TRBV5-1 to TRBJ2-5; 7 bases fit TRBD1. Trimming at V came to 2 bases and at J to 5 bases, leaving 3 bases not matched to a gene. CDR3 length equals 13 residues. Germline values: CDR1 SGHRS, CDR2 YFSETQ. The CDR3: CASSFGTAETQYF. The DNA for the CDR3 is TGCGCCAGCAGCTTCGGGACAGCTGAGACCCAGTACTTC.

The chain uses TRBV30 and TRBJ2-3; D is possibly TRBD1 (6 bases). The better agreement between TRBJ2-5 and the DNA end casts doubt on the J call. The CDR3 loop spans 16 amino acids. Germline V lookup: CDR1 GTSNPN, CDR2 SVGIG (reference sequence). The CDR3 is CAWSPRGTSGLVTQYF. For the CDR3, the DNA is TGTGCCTGGAGCCCAAGGGGGACCTCGGGGTTAGTCACCCAGTACTTC.

V gene TRBV20-1 combines with J gene TRBJ2-3, with TRBD2 as a possible D gene (5 bases). CDR3 length equals 14 residues. Trimming pared 4 bases from V and 2 bases from J, leaving 13 bases between. Germline V lookup: CDR1 DFQATT, CDR2 SNEGSKA (reference sequence). The CDR3 spells CSATRAGTTDTQYF. The CDR3, as DNA: TGCAGTGCTACAAGGGCGGGTACCACAGATACGCAGTATTTT.

V and J are TRBV7-3 and TRBJ2-1; 13 bases agree with TRBD2. CDR3 size: 16 residues. CDR1 is SGHTA, CDR2 FQGTGA, per germline. With 5 bases clipped from V and 5 bases from J, the junction kept 6 bases outside the gene matches. This CDR3 reads CASSKEGLAGDNEQFF. The CDR3 bases are TGTGCCAGCAGCAAAGAAGGACTAGCGGGAGACAATGAGCAGTTCTTC. The variable domain in full, with the rest retrieved from reference TRBV7-3 and TRBJ2-1, is GAGVSQTPSNKVTEKGKYVELRCDPISGHTALYWYRQSLGQGPEFLIYFQGTGAADDSGLPNDRFFAVRPEGSVSTLKIQRTERGDSAVYLCASSKEGLAGDNEQFFGPGTRLTVL.

This clonotype was detected only a few times. The V gene is TRBV27, the J gene TRBJ2-3; D unresolved. CDR1 is MNHEY, CDR2 SMNVEV, per germline (reference sequence). Trimming removed 1 base from V and 1 base from J, with 12 bases in between. The CDR3 is made up of 16 amino acids. For the CDR3, the DNA is TGTGCCAGCAGTTTATTCTTCACCCCGGGCACAGATACGCAGTATTTT. Its translation is CASSLFFTPGTDTQYF.

Ten or more counts support this clonotype. The chain employs TRBV6-2 or TRBV6-3 and TRBJ1-2; D might be TRBD1 (6 bases). CDR1 is MNHEY, CDR2 SVGEGT, per germline. Trimming pared 5 bases from V and 3 bases from J, leaving 22 bases between. There are 17 residues in the CDR3. The CDR3 reads CASSGWGRVQGDYGYTF. The CDR3 DNA sequence: TGTGCCAGCAGTGGGTGGGGCAGGGTACAGGGTGACTATGGCTACACCTTC.

This sequence joins TRBV19 and TRBJ1-1; 9 nucleotides match TRBD1. The germline CDR1 and CDR2 sequences are LNHDA and SQIVND (reference sequence). J was trimmed by 2 bases and V by 4 bases; bases with no gene match: 11. This CDR3 contains 17 residues. The CDR3 nucleotides read TGTGCCAGTAGTACCGCACGGGGGGGACAGGGAAACACTGAAGCTTTCTTT. It encodes CASSTARGGQGNTEAFF.

This clonotype was observed a handful of times. CDR3 sequence reads: CASSIGSGEIAEAFF. The CDR3, as DNA: TGTGCCAGTAGTATAGGGTCGGGTGAAATCGCTGAAGCTTTCTTT. The chain carries TRBV19 and TRBJ1-1; D gene ambiguous. The V and J ends lost 1 base and 6 bases respectively, with 15 bases between them. The CDR3 runs to 15 residues. CDR1 is LNHDA and CDR2 is SQIVND in the germline V gene (reference sequence).

This clonotype was observed many times. V is TRBV30 and J is TRBJ2-7; D gene uncertain. Germline V lookup: CDR1 GTSNPN, CDR2 SVGIG (reference sequence). The V end was cut by 3 bases, the J end by 7 bases, with 13 bases between. The CDR3 contains 12 residues. CDR3 nucleotides: TGTGCCTGGAGAGGAGTCGGCCTAGAGCAGTACTTC. Residues: CAWRGVGLEQYF.

This clonotype has more than one count but fewer than ten. The chain joins TRBV15 to TRBJ2-2; D gene unclear. Trimming pared 5 bases from V and 1 base from J, leaving 8 bases between. CDR3 length: 14 amino acids. Per germline, CDR1 LNHNV and CDR2 YYDKDF (reference sequence). This CDR3 is CATSGEQNTGELFF. CDR3 bases: TGTGCCACCAGCGGGGAACAGAACACCGGGGAGCTGTTTTTT.

This clonotype was seen a few times. The chain employs TRBV27 and TRBJ1-2; 7 bases map to TRBD1. This CDR3 has 15 residues. J gave up 4 bases and V 2 bases, and 7 bases lay outside the gene matches. Germline V gives CDR1 MNHEY, CDR2 SMNVEV (reference sequence). CDR3 loop: CASSLAGQPIYGYTF. CDR3 nucleotides: TGTGCCAGCAGTTTAGCGGGACAGCCCATCTATGGCTACACCTTC.

This clonotype was detected ten times or more. The V call is TRBV20-1, the J call TRBJ1-4; 7 bases align to TRBD1. The CDR3 runs to 17 residues. Per the germline V gene, CDR1 is DFQATT and CDR2 is SNEGSKA (reference sequence). V shed 2 bases and J 5 bases; nucleotides not matched to a gene: 14. CDR3 sequence: CSARPGQNLGLNEKLFF. In DNA form, the CDR3 reads TGCAGTGCTAGACCGGGACAGAACTTGGGATTGAATGAAAAACTGTTTTTT.

This clonotype was observed a few times. The chain has TRBV20-1 and TRBJ2-1, with 9 bases that match TRBD2. Germline V gives CDR1 DFQATT, CDR2 SNEGSKA (reference sequence). J gave up 3 bases and V 4 bases, and 10 bases lay outside the gene matches. The CDR3 has 16 amino acids. For the CDR3, the DNA is TGCAGTGCTACTTCCCTACTAGCGGGCCTCTACAATGAGCAGTTCTTC. Amino acids: CSATSLLAGLYNEQFF.

This clonotype was seen more than once but under ten times. The rearrangement uses TRBV6-4 and TRBJ2-7, with D maybe TRBD1 (5 bases). The V end lost 4 bases, the J end lost 6 bases, and 10 bases lay between the germline ends. The germline gives CDR1 MRHNA, CDR2 SNTAGT. The CDR3 has 12 amino acids. This CDR3 is CASSAQGSEQYF. DNA of the CDR3: TGTGCCAGCAGTGCCCAGGGATCCGAGCAGTACTTC.